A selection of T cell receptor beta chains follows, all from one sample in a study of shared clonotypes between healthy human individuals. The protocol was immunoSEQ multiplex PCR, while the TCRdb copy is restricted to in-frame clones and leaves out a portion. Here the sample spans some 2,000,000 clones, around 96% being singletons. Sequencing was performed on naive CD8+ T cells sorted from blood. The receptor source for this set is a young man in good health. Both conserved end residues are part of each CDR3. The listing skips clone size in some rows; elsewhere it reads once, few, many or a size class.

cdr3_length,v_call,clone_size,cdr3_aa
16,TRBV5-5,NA,CASSLATRQGGTEAFF
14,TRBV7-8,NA,CASSFPGTGDGYTF
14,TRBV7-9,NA,CASSLGGIPNEQYF
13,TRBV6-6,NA,CASTPTETYEQYF
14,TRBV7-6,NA,CASSLVVGPETQYF
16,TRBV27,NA,CASSALTSGDPYEQYF
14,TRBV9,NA,CASSHDWDGRTQYF
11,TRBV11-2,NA,CASSLGREQFF
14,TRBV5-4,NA,CASSPRPGDQPQHF
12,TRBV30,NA,CAWSVGNNEQFF
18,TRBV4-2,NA,CASSQVIRGEGGTDTQYF
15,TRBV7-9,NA,CASSSPGGSYNEQFF
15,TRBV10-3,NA,CAISDEQGAGQPQHF
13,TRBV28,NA,CASRTTEERGYTF
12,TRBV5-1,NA,CASSLAETEQYF
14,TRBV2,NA,CASRGTGWGYGYTF
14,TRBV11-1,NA,CATSGTPSYNEQFF
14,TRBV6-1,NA,CASSERDRGYEQYF
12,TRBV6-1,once,CASRQSTGELFF
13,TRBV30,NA,CAWSVQENSPLHF
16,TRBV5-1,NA,CASSIRQGVTVYEQYF
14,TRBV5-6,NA,CASTSTLTYNEQFF
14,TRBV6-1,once,CASSPYRDTYEQYF
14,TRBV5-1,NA,CASSLFLSQETQYF
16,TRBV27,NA,CASSLGQGLIKNEQFF
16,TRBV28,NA,CASSSPGAGEEETQYF
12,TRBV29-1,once,CSVAGQGYEQYF
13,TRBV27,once,CASSLYYDRDEYF
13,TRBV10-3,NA,CAISVPGTYEQYF
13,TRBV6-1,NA,CASSVKGPYEQYF
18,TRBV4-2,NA,CASSQETRASGSYNEQFF
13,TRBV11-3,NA,CASSLDPGTEAFF
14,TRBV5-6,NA,CASSLGTVSYEQYF
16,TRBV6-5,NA,CASSYAFQGANTEAFF
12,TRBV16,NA,CASSHGSYGYTF
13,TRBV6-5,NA,CAISVGPPRGYTF
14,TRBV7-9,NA,CASRPSGRGDEQYF
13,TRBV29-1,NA,CSVVGRGTGELFF
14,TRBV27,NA,CASSSRQGVEPQHF
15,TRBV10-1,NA,CASSEGQGTQGEQFF
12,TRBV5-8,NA,CASSPWSYEQYF
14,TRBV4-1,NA,CASSYETGGDEQYF
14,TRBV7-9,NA,CASNPLQGSYGYTF
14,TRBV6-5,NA,CASSGQGAWETQYF
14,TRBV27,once,CASRLQGATYEQYF